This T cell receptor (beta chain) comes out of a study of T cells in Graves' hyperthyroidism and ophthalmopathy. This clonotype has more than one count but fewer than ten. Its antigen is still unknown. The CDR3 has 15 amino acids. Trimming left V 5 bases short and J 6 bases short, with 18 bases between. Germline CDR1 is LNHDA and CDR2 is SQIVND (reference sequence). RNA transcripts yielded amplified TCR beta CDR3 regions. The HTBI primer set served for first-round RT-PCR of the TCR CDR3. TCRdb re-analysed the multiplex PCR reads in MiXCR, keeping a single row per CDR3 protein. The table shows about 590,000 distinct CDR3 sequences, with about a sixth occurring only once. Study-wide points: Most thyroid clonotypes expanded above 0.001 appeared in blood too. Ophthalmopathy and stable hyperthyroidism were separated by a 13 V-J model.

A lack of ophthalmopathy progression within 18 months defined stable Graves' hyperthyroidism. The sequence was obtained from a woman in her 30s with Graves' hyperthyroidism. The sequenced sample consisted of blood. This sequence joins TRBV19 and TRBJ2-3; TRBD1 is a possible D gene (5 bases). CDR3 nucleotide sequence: TGTGCCAGTAGTTTAATTGGGGCAATCGCGGATACGCAGTATTTT. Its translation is CASSLIGAIADTQYF.